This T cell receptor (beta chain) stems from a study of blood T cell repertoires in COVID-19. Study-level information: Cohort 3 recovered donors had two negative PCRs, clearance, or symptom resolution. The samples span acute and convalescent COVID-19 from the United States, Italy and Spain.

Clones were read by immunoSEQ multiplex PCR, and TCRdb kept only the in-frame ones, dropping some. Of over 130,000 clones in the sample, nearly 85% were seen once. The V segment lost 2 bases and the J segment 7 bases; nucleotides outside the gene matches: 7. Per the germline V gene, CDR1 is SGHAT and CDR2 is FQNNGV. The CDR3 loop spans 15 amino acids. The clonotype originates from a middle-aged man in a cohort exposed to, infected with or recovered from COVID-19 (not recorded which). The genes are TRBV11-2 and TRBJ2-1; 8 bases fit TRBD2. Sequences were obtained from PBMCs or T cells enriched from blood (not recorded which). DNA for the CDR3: TGTGCCAGCAGCTTACGGGAGGGCCTCAAAAATGAGCAGTTCTTC. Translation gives CASSLREGLKNEQFF. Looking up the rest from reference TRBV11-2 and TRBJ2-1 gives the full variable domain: EAGVAQSPRYKIIEKRQSVAFWCNPISGHATLYWYQQILGQGPKLLIQFQNNGVVDDSQLPKDRFSAERLKGVDSTLKIQPAKLEDSAVYLCASSLREGLKNEQFFGPGTRLTVL.